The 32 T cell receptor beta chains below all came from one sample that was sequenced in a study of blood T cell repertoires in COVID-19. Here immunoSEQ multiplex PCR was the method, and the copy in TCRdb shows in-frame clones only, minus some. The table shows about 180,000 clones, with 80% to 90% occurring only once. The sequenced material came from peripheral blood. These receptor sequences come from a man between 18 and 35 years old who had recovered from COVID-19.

The CDR3 protein is CASSQGRGRMNTEAFF. The CDR3, as DNA: TGCGCCAGCAGCCAAGGGAGGGGAAGGATGAACACTGAAGCTTTCTTT. This rearrangement joins TRBV4-3 to TRBJ1-1, with D possibly being TRBD1 (5 bases). Germline CDR1 and CDR2: LGHNA and YSLEER. V was cut by 1 base and J by 0 bases, with 12 bases left in between. The CDR3 sequence is 16 residues long.

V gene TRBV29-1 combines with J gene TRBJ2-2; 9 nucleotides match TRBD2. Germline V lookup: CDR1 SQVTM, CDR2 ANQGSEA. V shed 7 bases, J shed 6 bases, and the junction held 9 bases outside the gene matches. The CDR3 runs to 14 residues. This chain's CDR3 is CSAGSGSRSGELFF. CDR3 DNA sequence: TGCAGCGCAGGTAGCGGGAGTCGGTCCGGGGAGCTGTTTTTT.

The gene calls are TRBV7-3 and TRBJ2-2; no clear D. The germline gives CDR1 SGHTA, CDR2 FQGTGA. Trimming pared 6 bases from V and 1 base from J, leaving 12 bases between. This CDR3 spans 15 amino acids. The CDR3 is CASSQSTGNTGELFF. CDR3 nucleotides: TGTGCCAGCAGTCAGAGTACGGGGAACACCGGGGAGCTGTTTTTT.

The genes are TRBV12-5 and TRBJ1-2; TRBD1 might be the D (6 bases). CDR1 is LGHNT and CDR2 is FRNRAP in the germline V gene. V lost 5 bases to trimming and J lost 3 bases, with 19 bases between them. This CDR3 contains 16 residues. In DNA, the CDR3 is TGTGCTAGTGGTACCTACAGGGAACAAGGGGACTATGGCTACACCTTC. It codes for CASGTYREQGDYGYTF. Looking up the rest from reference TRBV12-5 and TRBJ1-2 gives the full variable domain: DARVTQTPRHKVTEMGQEVTMRCQPILGHNTVFWYRQTMMQGLELLAYFRNRAPLDDSGMPKDRFSAEMPDATLATLKIQPSEPRDSAVYFCASGTYREQGDYGYTFGSGTRLTVV.

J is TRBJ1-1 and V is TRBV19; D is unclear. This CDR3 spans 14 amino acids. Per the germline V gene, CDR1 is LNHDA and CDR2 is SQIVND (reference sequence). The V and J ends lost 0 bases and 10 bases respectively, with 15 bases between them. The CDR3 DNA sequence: TGTGCCAGTAGTATAGATCTCGGACTTACTCGAGCTTTCTTT. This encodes CASSIDLGLTRAFF.

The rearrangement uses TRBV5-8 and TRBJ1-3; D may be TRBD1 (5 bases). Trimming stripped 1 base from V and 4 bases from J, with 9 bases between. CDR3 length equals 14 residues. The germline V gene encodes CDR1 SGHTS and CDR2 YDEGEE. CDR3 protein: CASSLYTGGNTIYF. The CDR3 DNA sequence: TGTGCCAGCAGCTTGTATACAGGCGGAAACACCATATATTTT.

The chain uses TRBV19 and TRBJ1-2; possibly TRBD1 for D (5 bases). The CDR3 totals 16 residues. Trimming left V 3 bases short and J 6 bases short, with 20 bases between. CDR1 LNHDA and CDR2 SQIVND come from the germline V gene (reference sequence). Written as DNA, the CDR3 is TGTGCCAGTAGTATCTCCGGACACACTCGTTCAGATGGCTACACCTTC. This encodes CASSISGHTRSDGYTF.

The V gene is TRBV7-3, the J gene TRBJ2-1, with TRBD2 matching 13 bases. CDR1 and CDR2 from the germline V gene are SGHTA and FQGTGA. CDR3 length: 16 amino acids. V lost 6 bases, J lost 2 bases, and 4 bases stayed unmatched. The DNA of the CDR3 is TGTGCCAGCAGTGGGGGGACTAGCGGGACCTACAATGAGCAGTTCTTC. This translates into CASSGGTSGTYNEQFF.

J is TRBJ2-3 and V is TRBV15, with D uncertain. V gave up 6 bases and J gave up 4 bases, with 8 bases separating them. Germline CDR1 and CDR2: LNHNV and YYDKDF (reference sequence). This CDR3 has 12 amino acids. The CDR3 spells CATSRLADTQYF. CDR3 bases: TGTGCCACCAGTAGGCTAGCAGATACGCAGTATTTT.

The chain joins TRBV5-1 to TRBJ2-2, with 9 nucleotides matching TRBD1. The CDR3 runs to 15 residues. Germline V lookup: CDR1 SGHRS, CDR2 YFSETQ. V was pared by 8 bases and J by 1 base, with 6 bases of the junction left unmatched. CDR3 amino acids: CASHTGQGNTGELFF. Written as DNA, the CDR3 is TGCGCCAGTCATACGGGACAGGGGAACACCGGGGAGCTGTTTTTT. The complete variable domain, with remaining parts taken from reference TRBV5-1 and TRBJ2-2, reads KAGVTQTPRYLIKTRGQQVTLSCSPISGHRSVSWYQQTPGQGLQFLFEYFSETQRNKGNFPGRFSGRQFSNSRSEMNVSTLELGDSALYLCASHTGQGNTGELFFGEGSRLTVL.

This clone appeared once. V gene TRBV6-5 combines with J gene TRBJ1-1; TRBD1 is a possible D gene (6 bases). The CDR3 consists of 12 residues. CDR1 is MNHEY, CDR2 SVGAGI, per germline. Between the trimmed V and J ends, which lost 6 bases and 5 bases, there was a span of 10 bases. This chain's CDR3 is CASRQRGTEAFF. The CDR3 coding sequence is TGTGCCAGCAGGCAGAGGGGGACTGAAGCTTTCTTT.

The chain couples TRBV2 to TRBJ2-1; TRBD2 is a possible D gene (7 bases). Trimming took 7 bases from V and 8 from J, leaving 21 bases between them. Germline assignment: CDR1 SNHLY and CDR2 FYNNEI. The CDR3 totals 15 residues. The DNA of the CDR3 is TGTGCCAGCACTGGGGAGGGGGGTCTCGGCGATGAGCAGTTCTTC. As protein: CASTGEGGLGDEQFF.

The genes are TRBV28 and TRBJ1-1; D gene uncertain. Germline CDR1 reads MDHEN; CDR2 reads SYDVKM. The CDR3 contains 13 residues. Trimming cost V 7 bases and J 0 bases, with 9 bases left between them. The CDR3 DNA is TGTGCCAGCATCGAGGGAATGAACACTGAAGCTTTCTTT. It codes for CASIEGMNTEAFF.

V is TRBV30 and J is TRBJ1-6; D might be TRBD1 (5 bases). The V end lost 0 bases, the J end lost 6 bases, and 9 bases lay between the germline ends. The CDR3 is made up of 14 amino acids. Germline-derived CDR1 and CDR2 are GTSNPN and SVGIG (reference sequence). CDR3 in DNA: TGTGCCTGGAGTGTACGTAGGGGTAATTCACCCCTCCACTTT. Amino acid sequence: CAWSVRRGNSPLHF. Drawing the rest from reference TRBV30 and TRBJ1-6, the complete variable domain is SQTIHQWPATLVQPVGSPLSLECTVEGTSNPNLYWYRQAAGRGLQLLFYSVGIGQISSEVPQNLSASRPQDRQFILSSKKLLLSDSGFYLCAWSVRRGNSPLHFGNGTRLTVT.

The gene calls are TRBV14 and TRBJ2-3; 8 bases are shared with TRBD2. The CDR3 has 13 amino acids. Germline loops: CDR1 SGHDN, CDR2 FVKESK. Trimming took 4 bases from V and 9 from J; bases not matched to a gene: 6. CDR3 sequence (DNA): TGTGCCAGCAGCCCCCGGCTAGCGGGCACGCAGTATTTT. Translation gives CASSPRLAGTQYF.

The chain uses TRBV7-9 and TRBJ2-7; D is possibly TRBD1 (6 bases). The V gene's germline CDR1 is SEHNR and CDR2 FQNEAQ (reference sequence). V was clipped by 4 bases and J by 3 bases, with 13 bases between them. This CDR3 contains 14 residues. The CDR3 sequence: CASSSRGSLYEQYF. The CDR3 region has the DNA TGTGCCAGCAGCTCCAGGGGTTCCCTCTACGAGCAGTACTTC.

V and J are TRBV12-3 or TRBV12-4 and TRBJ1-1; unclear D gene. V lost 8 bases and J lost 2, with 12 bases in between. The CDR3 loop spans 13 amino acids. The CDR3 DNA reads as TGTGCCAGCTGTATGGGCTACAACACTGAAGCTTTCTTT. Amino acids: CASCMGYNTEAFF.

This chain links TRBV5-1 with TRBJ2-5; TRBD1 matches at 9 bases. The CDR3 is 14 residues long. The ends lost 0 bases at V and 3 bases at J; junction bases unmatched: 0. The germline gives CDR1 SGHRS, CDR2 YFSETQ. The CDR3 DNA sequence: TGCGCCAGCAGCTTGGGGGACAGGGAAGAGACCCAGTACTTC. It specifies CASSLGDREETQYF.

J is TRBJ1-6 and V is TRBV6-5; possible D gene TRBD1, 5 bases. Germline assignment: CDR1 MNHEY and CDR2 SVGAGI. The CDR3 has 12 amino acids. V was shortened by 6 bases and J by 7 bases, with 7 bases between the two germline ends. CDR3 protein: CASRPGNSPLHF. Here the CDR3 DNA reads TGTGCCAGCAGGCCAGGGAATTCACCCCTCCACTTT.

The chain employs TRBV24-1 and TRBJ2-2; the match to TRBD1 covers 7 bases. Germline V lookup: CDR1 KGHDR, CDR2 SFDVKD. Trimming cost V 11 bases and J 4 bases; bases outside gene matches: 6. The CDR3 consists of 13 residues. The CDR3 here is CASSGTATGELFF. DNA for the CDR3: TGTGCCAGTTCCGGGACAGCCACCGGGGAGCTGTTTTTT.

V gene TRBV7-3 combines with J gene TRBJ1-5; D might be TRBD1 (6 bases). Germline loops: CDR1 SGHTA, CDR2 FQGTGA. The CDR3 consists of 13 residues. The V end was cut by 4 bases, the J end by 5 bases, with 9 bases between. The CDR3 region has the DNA TGTGCCAGCAGCTCAGACAGGTATCAGCCCCAGCATTTT. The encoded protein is CASSSDRYQPQHF.

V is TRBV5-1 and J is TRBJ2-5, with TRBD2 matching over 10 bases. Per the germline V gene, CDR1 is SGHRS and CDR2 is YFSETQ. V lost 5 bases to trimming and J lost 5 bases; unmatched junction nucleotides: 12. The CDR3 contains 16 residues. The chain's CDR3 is CASSQSLAGVPETQYF. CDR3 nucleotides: TGCGCCAGCAGTCAATCCCTAGCGGGAGTTCCTGAGACCCAGTACTTC.

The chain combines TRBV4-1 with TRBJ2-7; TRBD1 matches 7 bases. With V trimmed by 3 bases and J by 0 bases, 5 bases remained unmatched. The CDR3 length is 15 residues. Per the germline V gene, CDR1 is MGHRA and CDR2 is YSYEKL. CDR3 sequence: CASSHPDRSSYEQYF. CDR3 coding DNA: TGCGCCAGCAGCCACCCGGACAGGAGCTCCTACGAGCAGTACTTC.

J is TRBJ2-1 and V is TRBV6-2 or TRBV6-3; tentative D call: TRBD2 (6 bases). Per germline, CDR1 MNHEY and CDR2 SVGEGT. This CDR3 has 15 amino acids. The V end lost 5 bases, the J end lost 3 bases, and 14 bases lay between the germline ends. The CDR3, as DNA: TGTGCCAGCAGTCCGCCCGGGACTCACTACAATGAGCAGTTCTTC. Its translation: CASSPPGTHYNEQFF.

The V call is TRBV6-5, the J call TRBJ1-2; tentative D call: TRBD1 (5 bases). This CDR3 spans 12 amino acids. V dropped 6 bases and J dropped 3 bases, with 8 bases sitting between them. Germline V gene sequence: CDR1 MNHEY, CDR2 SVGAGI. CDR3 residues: CASRSTDYGYTF. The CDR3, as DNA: TGTGCCAGCAGGTCGACAGACTATGGCTACACCTTC.

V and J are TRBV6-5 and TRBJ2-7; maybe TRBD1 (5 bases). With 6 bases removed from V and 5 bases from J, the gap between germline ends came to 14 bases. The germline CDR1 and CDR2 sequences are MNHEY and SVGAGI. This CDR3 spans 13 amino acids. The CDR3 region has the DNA TGTGCCAGCAGCTATATATCAGGGAACGAGCAGTACTTC. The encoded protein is CASSYISGNEQYF.

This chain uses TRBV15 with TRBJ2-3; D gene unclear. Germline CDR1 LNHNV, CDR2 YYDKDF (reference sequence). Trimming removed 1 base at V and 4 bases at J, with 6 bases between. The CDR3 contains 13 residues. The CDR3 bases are TGTGCCACCAGCAGAGTACGGGCAGATACGCAGTATTTT. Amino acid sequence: CATSRVRADTQYF.

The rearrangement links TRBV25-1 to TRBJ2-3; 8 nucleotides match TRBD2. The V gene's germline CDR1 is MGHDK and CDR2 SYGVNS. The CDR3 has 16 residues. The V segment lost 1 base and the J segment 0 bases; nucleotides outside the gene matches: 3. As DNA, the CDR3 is TGTGCCAGCAGTGAATTACCTAGCGGGAGCACAGATACGCAGTATTTT. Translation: CASSELPSGSTDTQYF.

The CDR3 DNA reads as TGTGCCAGTAGTCTCTCTAGCGGGAGCAGAGAAACAGATACGCAGTATTTT. This sequence encodes CASSLSSGSRETDTQYF. The chain has TRBV19 and TRBJ2-3; 10 bases agree with TRBD2. This CDR3 spans 17 amino acids. CDR1 and CDR2 from the germline V gene are LNHDA and SQIVND (reference sequence). The J segment lost 3 bases and the V segment lost 5 bases, leaving 11 bases of the junction unmatched.

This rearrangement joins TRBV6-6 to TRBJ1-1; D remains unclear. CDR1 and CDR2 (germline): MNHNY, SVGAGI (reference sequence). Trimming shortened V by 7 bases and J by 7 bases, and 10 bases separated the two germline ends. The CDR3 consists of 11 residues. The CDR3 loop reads CASNKPDEAFF. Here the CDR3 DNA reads TGTGCCAGCAACAAACCCGATGAAGCTTTCTTT.

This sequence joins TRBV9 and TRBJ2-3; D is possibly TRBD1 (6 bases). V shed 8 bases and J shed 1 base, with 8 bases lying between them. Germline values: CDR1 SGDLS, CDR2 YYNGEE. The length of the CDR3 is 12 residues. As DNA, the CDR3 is TGTGCCAGAAGACAGGGCACAGATACGCAGTATTTT. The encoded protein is CARRQGTDTQYF. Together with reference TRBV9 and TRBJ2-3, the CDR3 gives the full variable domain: DSGVTQTPKHLITATGQRVTLRCSPRSGDLSVYWYQQSLDQGLQFLIQYYNGEERAKGNILERFSAQQFPDLHSELNLSSLELGDSALYFCARRQGTDTQYFGPGTRLTVL.

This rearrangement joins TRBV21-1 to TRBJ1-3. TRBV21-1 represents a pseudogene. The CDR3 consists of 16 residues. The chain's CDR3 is CASSKALSTPQNTIYF. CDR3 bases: TGTGCCAGCAGCAAAGCGCTTTCAACTCCCCAAAACACCATATATTTT.